This TCR beta chain was recovered during a study of post-analysis software for immune sequencing data. Study as a whole: Recorded disease courses covered relapsing-remitting, secondary progressive and progressive-relapsing multiple sclerosis. Some patients had no subtype annotation. General observations from the study: TRBV segments more frequent in patients than in controls numbered about five and included TRBV5-6, TRBV5-1 and TRBV20-1.

Germline V gene data show CDR1 as MNHEY and CDR2 as SVGEGT. V was trimmed by 8 bases and J by 0 bases, leaving 7 bases between them. This CDR3 has 12 residues. This clonotype was seen a handful of times. The antigen is not known. Unique molecular identifiers featured in each of the TCR beta cDNA libraries. MiXCR, run by TCRdb on the PCR reads, gives a single entry per CDR3 protein. The data hold roughly 700,000 distinct CDR3 sequences, with 30% observed a single time. The TCR originated in a girl aged 10-17 years with multiple sclerosis. The specimen sequenced was blood. The chain recombines TRBV6-2 or TRBV6-3 with TRBJ1-2; weak D call: TRBD1 (5 bases). As DNA, the CDR3 is TGTGCCAGCGGGACGCCTAACTATGGCTACACCTTC. Its translation: CASGTPNYGYTF.